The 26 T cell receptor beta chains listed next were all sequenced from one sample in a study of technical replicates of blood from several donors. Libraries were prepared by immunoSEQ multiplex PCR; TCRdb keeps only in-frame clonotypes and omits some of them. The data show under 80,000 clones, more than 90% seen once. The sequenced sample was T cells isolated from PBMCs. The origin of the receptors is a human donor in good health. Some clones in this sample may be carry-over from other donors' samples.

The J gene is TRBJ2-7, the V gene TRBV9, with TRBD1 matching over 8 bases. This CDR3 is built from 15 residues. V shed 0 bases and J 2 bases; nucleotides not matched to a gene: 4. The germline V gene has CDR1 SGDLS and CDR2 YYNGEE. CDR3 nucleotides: TGTGCCAGCAGCGTAGGAACAGGGGGGACCTACGAGCAGTACTTC. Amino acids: CASSVGTGGTYEQYF.

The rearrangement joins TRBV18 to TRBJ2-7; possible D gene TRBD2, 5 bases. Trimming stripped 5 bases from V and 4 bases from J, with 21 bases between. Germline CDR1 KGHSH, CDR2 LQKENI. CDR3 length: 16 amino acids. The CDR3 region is CASSKLPWENPYEQYF. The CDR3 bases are TGTGCCAGCTCAAAGTTACCGTGGGAGAATCCTTACGAGCAGTACTTC.

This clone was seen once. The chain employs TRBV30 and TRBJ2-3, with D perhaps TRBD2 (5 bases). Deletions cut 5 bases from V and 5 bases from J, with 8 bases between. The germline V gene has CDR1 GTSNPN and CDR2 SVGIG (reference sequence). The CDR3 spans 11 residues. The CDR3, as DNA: TGTGCCTGGTCCGCGGGAGATACGCAGTATTTT. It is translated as CAWSAGDTQYF.

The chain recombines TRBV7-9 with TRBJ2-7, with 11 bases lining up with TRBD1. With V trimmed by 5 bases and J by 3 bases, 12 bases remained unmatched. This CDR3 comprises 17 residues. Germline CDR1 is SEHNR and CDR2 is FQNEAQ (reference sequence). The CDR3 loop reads CASSLGQGAINFYEQYF. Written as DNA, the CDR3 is TGTGCCAGCAGCCTTGGACAGGGGGCGATAAACTTCTACGAGCAGTACTTC.

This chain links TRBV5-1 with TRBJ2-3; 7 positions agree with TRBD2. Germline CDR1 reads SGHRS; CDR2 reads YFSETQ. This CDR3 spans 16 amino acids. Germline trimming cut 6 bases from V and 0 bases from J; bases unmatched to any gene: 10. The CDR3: CASKGGSPLSTDTQYF. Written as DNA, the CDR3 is TGCGCCAGCAAGGGCGGGAGCCCGTTAAGCACAGATACGCAGTATTTT.

The CDR3 reads CASSVEDSPYEQYF. The DNA for the CDR3 is TGTGCCAGCAGCGTAGAGGACTCACCCTACGAGCAGTACTTC. V and J are TRBV9 and TRBJ2-7; TRBD2 is a possible D gene (5 bases). Per the germline V gene, CDR1 is SGDLS and CDR2 is YYNGEE. Deletions cut 0 bases from V and 2 bases from J, with 9 bases between. The CDR3 runs to 14 residues.

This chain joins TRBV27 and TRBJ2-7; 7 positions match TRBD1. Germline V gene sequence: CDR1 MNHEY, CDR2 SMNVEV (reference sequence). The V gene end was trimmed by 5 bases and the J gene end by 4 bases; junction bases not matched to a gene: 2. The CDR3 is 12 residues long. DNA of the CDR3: TGTGCCAGCAGTGGGACAGTGTACGAGCAGTACTTC. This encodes CASSGTVYEQYF.

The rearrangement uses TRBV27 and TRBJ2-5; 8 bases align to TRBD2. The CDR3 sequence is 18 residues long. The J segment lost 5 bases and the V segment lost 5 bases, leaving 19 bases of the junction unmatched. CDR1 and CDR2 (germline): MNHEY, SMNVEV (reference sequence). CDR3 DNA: TGTGCCAGCAGTCCCCGAGGGTCCCCAGCGGGAGTCCGGGAGACCCAGTACTTC. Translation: CASSPRGSPAGVRETQYF.

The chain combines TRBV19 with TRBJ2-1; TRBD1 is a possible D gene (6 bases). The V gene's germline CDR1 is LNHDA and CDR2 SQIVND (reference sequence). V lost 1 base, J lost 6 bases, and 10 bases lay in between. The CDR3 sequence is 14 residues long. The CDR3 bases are TGTGCCAGTAGTATAGCCGAGGGGGTCAATGAGCAGTTCTTC. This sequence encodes CASSIAEGVNEQFF.

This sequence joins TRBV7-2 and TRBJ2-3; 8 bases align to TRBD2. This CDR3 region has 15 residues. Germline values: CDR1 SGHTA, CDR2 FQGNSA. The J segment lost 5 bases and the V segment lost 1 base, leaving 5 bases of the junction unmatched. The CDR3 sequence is CASSLVAGGRDTQYF. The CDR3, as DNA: TGTGCCAGCAGCTTAGTGGCGGGAGGTAGAGATACGCAGTATTTT.

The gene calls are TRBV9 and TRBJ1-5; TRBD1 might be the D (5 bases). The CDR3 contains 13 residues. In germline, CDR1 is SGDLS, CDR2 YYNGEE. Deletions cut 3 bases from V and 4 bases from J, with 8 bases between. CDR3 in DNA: TGTGCCAGCAGCGAGACAGATAATCAGCCCCAGCATTTT. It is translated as CASSETDNQPQHF.

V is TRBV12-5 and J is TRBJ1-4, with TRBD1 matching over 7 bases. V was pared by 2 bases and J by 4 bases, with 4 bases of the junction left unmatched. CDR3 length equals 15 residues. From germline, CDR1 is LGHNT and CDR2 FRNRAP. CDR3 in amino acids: CASGLSGQDNEKLFF. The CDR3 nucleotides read TGTGCTAGTGGTTTGAGCGGACAGGATAATGAAAAACTGTTTTTT.

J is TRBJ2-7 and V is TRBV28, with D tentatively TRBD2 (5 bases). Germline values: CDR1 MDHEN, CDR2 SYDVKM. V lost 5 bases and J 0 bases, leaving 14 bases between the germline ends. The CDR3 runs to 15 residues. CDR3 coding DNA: TGTGCCAGCAGTGGGAGAGATACTACCTCCTACGAGCAGTACTTC. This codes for CASSGRDTTSYEQYF. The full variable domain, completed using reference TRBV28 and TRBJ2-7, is DVKVTQSSRYLVKRTGEKVFLECVQDMDHENMFWYRQDPGLGLRLIYFSYDVKMKEKGDIPEGYSVSREKKERFSLILESASTNQTSMYLCASSGRDTTSYEQYFGPGTRLTVT.

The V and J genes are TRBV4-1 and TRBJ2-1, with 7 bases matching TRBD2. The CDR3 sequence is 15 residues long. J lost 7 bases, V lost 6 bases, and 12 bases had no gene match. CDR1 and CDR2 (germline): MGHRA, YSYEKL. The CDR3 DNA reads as TGCGCCAGCAGAGGGTTGGCGGGAGCTAGGAATGAGCAGTTCTTC. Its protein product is CASRGLAGARNEQFF.

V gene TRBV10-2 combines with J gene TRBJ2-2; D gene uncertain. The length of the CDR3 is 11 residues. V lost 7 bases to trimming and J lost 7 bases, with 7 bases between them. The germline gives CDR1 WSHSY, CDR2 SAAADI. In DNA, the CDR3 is TGCGCCAGCACCCAAAACGGGGAGCTGTTTTTT. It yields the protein CASTQNGELFF.

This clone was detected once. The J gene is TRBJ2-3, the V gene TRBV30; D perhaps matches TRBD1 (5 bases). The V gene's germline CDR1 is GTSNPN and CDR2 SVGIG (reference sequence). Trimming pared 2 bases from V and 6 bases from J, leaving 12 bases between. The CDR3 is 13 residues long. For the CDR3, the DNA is TGTGCCTGGAGTTGGCAGGGCCCCGATACGCAGTATTTT. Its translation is CAWSWQGPDTQYF.

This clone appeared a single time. CDR3 DNA: TGCAGCGTTGAACGGGAGGGGTATGAGCAGTTCTTC. Protein sequence: CSVEREGYEQFF. This chain connects TRBV29-1 to TRBJ2-1, with 8 bases identical to TRBD2. The CDR3 has 12 amino acids. V shed 2 bases and J 8 bases; nucleotides not matched to a gene: 2. CDR1 SQVTM and CDR2 ANQGSEA come from the germline V gene.

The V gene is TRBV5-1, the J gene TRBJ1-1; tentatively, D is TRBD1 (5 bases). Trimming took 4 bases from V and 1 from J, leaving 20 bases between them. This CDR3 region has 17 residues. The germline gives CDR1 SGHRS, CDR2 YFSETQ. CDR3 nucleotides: TGCGCCAGCAGCGCCACCTACCCAGGGCGAAAGAACACTGAAGCTTTCTTT. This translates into CASSATYPGRKNTEAFF.

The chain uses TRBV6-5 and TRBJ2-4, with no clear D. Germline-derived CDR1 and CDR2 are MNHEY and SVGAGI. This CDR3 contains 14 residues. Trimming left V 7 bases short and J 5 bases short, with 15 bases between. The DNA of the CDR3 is TGTGCCAGCAAGCCAGGCTTAACTCAAAACATTCAGTACTTC. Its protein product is CASKPGLTQNIQYF.

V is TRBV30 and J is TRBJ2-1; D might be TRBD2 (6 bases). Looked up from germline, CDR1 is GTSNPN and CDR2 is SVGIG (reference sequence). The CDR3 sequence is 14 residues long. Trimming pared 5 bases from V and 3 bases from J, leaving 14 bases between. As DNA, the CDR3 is TGTGCCTGGGTCCGGGAGAGGGTCTACAATGAGCAGTTCTTC. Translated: CAWVRERVYNEQFF.

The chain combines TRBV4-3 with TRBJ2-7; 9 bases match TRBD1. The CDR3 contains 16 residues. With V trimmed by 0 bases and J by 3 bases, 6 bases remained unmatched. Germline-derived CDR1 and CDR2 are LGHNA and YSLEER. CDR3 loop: CASSQDWGQGFYEQYF. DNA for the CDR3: TGCGCCAGCAGCCAAGATTGGGGACAGGGATTCTACGAGCAGTACTTC.

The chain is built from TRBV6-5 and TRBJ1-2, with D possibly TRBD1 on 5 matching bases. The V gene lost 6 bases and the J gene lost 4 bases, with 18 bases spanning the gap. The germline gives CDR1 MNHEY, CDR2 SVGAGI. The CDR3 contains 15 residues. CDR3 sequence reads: CASRESRQTSYGYTF. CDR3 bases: TGTGCCAGCAGAGAGAGTCGACAGACCTCCTATGGCTACACCTTC.

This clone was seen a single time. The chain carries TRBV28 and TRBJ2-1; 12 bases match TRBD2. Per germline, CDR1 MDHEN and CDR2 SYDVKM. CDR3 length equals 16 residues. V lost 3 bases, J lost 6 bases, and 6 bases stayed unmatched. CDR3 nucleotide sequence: TGTGCCAGCAGTTTCCCACTAGCGGGAGGAATCAATGAGCAGTTCTTC. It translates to CASSFPLAGGINEQFF.

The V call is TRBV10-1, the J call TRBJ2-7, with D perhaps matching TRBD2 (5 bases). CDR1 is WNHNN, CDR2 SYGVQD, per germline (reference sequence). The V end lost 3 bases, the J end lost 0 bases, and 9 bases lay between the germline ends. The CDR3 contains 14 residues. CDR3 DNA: TGCGCCAGCAGTGATACGGGGAGCTCCTACGAGCAGTACTTC. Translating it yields CASSDTGSSYEQYF.

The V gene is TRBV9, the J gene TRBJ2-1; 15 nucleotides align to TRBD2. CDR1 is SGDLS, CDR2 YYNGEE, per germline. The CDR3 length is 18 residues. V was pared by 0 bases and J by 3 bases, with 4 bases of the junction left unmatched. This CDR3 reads CASSVEGLAGGYYNEQFF. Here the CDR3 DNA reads TGTGCCAGCAGCGTAGAAGGACTAGCGGGAGGGTACTACAATGAGCAGTTCTTC.

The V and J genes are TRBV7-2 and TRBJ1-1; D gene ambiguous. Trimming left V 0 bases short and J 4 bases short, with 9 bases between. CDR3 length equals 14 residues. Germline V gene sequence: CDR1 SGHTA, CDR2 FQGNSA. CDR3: CASSLAIESTEAFF. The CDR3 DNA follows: TGTGCCAGCAGCTTAGCTATCGAGAGCACTGAAGCTTTCTTT.